A few counts support the clone carrying this TCR beta chain. Its target is not known. Data came from immunoSEQ multiplex PCR; TCRdb stores just in-frame clones and leaves some out. The sample carries around 40,000 clones, 65% to 80% recorded once. The CDR3 runs 15 residues. CDR1 SGHRS and CDR2 YFSETQ come from the germline V gene. After removal of 2 bases from V and 5 bases from J, the junction contained 6 bases not matched to a gene. Over chemoradiotherapy, repertoires were sampled more than once. The source of the sample is a study of chemoradiotherapy in HPV16-positive cancers. Findings and caveats of the study: Candidate HPV-specific clones and E7-related TCR motifs grew in tumor during treatment. The functional HPV-specific definition rests on just a couple of HPV16-positive patients.

This receptor was identified in a human donor with HPV-associated anogenital cancer. Here the sequenced sample was blood, taken from a patient who underwent chemoradiotherapy. The chain recombines TRBV5-1 with TRBJ2-2, with TRBD2 matching 7 bases. In nucleotides, the CDR3 is TGCGCCAGCAGCTTTGACGGGAGGAATACCGGGGAGCTGTTTTTT. Translated: CASSFDGRNTGELFF.